The rows below give T cell receptor beta chains drawn from one sample of a study of long-term antiretroviral therapy in people with HIV. The table came from immunoSEQ multiplex PCR; TCRdb's copy has only in-frame clones and leaves some out. Among roughly 18,000 clones listed, 65% to 85% were seen once. The source material was unsorted PBMCs, sampled 0.9 years after starting antiretroviral therapy. The receptors come from a man younger than 30 with HIV. Both conserved end residues are part of each CDR3. A D gene is named only where the DNA matches it firmly. Clone size is shown for a subset of rows, as once, few, many or a class of expanded clone.

D gene	J gene	clone size	V gene	CDR3 DNA	CDR3 protein
.	TRBJ1-2	few	TRBV28	TGTGCCAGCACAACGGGAAGCTATGGCTACACCTTC	CASTTGSYGYTF
.	TRBJ2-1	.	TRBV18	TGTGCCAGCTCACCAGGATACAGCTCCTACAATGAGCAGTTCTTC	CASSPGYSSYNEQFF
TRBD2	TRBJ2-3	.	TRBV6-1	TGTGCCAGCAGTGGGACTAGCGGGGGGGCAGATACGCAGTATTTT	CASSGTSGGADTQYF
.	TRBJ1-6	once	TRBV21-1	TGTGCCAGCAGCAAAGGTGCCGACTCGAAGGACAGCGTTAATTCACCCCTCCACTTT	CASSKGADSKDSVNSPLHF
.	TRBJ2-7	.	TRBV5-5	TGTGCCAGCAGCCTTATTTACGAGCAGTACTTC	CASSLIYEQYF
TRBD1	TRBJ1-5	.	TRBV18	TGTGCCAGCTCACCAGGGACAGGGTTGGGTCAGCCCCAGCATTTT	CASSPGTGLGQPQHF
.	TRBJ1-6	.	TRBV6-1	TGTGCCAGCACCATGGCAGATAATTCACCCCTCCACTTT	CASTMADNSPLHF
TRBD1	TRBJ2-7	few	TRBV6-5	TGTGCCAGCAGCTGGGACAGGGGAGAATACGAGCAGTACTTC	CASSWDRGEYEQYF
TRBD1	TRBJ1-2	.	TRBV13	TGTGCCAGCAGCCTCACAGGGGGGGATGGCTACACCTTC	CASSLTGGDGYTF
TRBD1	TRBJ1-1	once	TRBV28	TGTGCCAGCCAGGGACAGGTAGCTTTCTTT	CASQGQVAFF
.	TRBJ2-5	.	TRBV4-1	TGCGCCAGCAGCCAAGATCCTGTTTATCGTCAAGAGACCCAGTACTTC	CASSQDPVYRQETQYF
.	TRBJ2-5	.	TRBV2	TGTGCCAGCAGACAGGAGGAAGAGACCCAGTACTTC	CASRQEEETQYF
TRBD1	TRBJ2-7	.	TRBV7-8	TGTGCCAGCAGCGCGGACAGGGCCTACGAGCAGTACTTC	CASSADRAYEQYF
.	TRBJ1-2	.	TRBV18	TGTGCCAGCTCACCGGGTGCGACTCAAATTAACTATGGCTACACCTTC	CASSPGATQINYGYTF
.	TRBJ1-1	.	TRBV5-1	TGCGCCAGCAGCTCAGGACTTGGGGGAGTGAACACTGAAGCTTTCTTT	CASSSGLGGVNTEAFF
.	TRBJ2-3	.	TRBV6-5	TGTGCCACCAAAACGGGTCTAGGTTCAGATACGCAGTATTTT	CATKTGLGSDTQYF
TRBD2	TRBJ2-1	.	TRBV19	TGTGCCAGTAGTCCGGGGGGGTATGAGCAGTTCTTC	CASSPGGYEQFF
.	TRBJ1-1	.	TRBV5-1	TGCGCCAGCAGCTTGGCTAGGTCCGAGAACACTGAAGCTTTCTTT	CASSLARSENTEAFF
.	TRBJ1-6	.	TRBV2	.	CAVHFGNRNNSPLHF
.	TRBJ2-3	.	TRBV28	TGTGCCAGCAGTTTAACAACCGCCAGGGGAGATACGCAGTATTTT	CASSLTTARGDTQYF
TRBD1	TRBJ1-6	.	TRBV27	TGTGCCAGCAGTTCATCACAGGGGACCTATAATTCACCCCTCCACTTT	CASSSSQGTYNSPLHF
.	TRBJ2-7	.	TRBV7-9	TGTGCCAGCAGCTCGGGACCGAACTACGAGCAGTACTTC	CASSSGPNYEQYF
TRBD1	TRBJ1-6	.	TRBV2	TGTGCCTGCCGCCCAAGGACAGGGCGGTCACCCCTCCACTTT	CACRPRTGRSPLHF
.	TRBJ2-7	.	TRBV6-5	TGTGCCAGCAGTTCTACTCTCCCGGGGCTTGGGGACGAGCAGTACTTC	CASSSTLPGLGDEQYF
.	TRBJ2-2	.	TRBV10-3	TGTGCCATCAGTAGGGGGGCGGATTACACCGGGGAGCTGTTTTTT	CAISRGADYTGELFF
.	TRBJ2-5	.	TRBV5-4	TGTGCCAGCAGCTTTCGAGGGGGCGGGAAGACCCAGTACTTC	CASSFRGGGKTQYF
.	TRBJ2-7	.	TRBV30	TGTGCCTGGAGTGTCCACCTCTACGAGCAGTACTTC	CAWSVHLYEQYF
TRBD1	TRBJ2-4	.	TRBV7-9	TGTGCCAGCAGCTCCGCCGGACAGGGATTCGGAAACATTCAGTACTTC	CASSSAGQGFGNIQYF
.	TRBJ1-5	.	TRBV19	TGTGCCAGTAGGGGGCAGATCAATCAGCCCCAGCATTTT	CASRGQINQPQHF
.	TRBJ1-6	.	TRBV6-5	TGTGCCAGCAGGGATCCAGGGAGGAATTCACCCCTCCACTTT	CASRDPGRNSPLHF
.	TRBJ1-5	.	TRBV11-2	TGTGCCAGCAGCTTAGATAGGGGGGGGGCCCCCCAGCATTTT	CASSLDRGGAPQHF
TRBD1	TRBJ2-7	.	TRBV6-1	TGTGCCAGCAGTGATACAGGGGGAACTTCCTACGAGCAGTACTTC	CASSDTGGTSYEQYF
.	TRBJ1-2	once	TRBV6-1	TGTGCCAGCAGGGCGCAGGTTGACTATGGCTACACCTTC	CASRAQVDYGYTF
TRBD1	TRBJ1-3	.	TRBV9	TGTGCCAGCAGCGCCTGGGACAGGGGCTCTCGAGGAAACACCATATATTTT	CASSAWDRGSRGNTIYF
TRBD1	TRBJ1-2	.	TRBV6-6	TGTGCCTCCACGCCGGGACAGACCTATGGCTACACCTTC	CASTPGQTYGYTF
.	TRBJ2-7	.	TRBV7-9	TGTGCCAGCAGCTTCGGACAGTGGGGCTACGAGCAGTACTTC	CASSFGQWGYEQYF
TRBD2	TRBJ2-2	medium-sized	TRBV28	TGTGCCAGCAGTTCGCGGGGGTCCGGGGAGCTGTTTTTT	CASSSRGSGELFF
.	TRBJ2-1	.	TRBV6-1	TGTGCCAGCAGTGAGAACGGGGAGCAGTTCTTC	CASSENGEQFF
.	TRBJ2-2	.	TRBV9	TGTGCCAGCAGCGTAGCAGGACATGGCACCGGGGAGCTGTTTTTT	CASSVAGHGTGELFF
.	TRBJ2-7	.	TRBV5-1	TGCGCCAGCAGCTTGGACGGGGTCGAGCAGTACTTC	CASSLDGVEQYF
TRBD1	TRBJ1-1	.	TRBV19	TGTGCCAGTAGTTCCCTGGGAGGGGGCTACACTGAAGCTTTCTTT	CASSSLGGGYTEAFF
.	TRBJ1-4	.	TRBV6-5	TGTGCCAGCAGTTACAGGACAGCCTCTAATGAAAAACTGTTTTTT	CASSYRTASNEKLFF
TRBD1	TRBJ1-5	once	TRBV6-5	TGTGCCAGCAGTTACTCGGGACAGGGAAATCAGCCCCAGCATTTT	CASSYSGQGNQPQHF
.	TRBJ2-3	.	TRBV5-5	TGTGCCACCACCCCCGGGACGGTCCCACCAGATACGCAGTATTTT	CATTPGTVPPDTQYF
.	TRBJ1-4	.	TRBV5-4	TGTGCCAGCAGCTATCAGGGATCCGCTAATGAAAAACTGTTTTTT	CASSYQGSANEKLFF
TRBD1	TRBJ1-1	.	TRBV29-1	TGCAGCGTTGAAGATATGTTGCAGGGGGCAATAGCTTTCTTT	CSVEDMLQGAIAFF
.	TRBJ1-2	.	TRBV5-1	TGCGCCAGCAGCTACCCCGGGACACCTAACTATGGCTACACCTTC	CASSYPGTPNYGYTF
.	TRBJ1-2	.	TRBV4-1	TGCGCCAGCAGCCCCCCTCCGGGTGGGGGAACAGGGTCCGTCCGCTATGGCTACACCTTC	CASSPPPGGGTGSVRYGYTF
.	TRBJ1-4	.	TRBV2	TGTGCCAGCAGAGCCAACAGCAAGACTAATGAAAAACTGTTTTTT	CASRANSKTNEKLFF